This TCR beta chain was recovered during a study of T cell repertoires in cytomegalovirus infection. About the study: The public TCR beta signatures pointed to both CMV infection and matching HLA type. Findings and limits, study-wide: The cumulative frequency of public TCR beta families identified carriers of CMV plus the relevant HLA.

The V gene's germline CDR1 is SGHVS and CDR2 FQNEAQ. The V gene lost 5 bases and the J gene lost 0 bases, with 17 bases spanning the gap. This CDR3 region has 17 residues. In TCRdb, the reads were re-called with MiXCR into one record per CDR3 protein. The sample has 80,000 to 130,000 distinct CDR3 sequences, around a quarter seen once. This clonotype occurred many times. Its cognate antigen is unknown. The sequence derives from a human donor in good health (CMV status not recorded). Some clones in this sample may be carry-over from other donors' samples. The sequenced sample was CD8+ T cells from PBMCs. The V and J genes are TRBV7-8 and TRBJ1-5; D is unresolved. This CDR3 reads CASSPRSGDYSNQPQHF. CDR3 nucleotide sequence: TGTGCCAGCAGCCCACGGTCCGGGGATTATAGCAATCAGCCCCAGCATTTT.